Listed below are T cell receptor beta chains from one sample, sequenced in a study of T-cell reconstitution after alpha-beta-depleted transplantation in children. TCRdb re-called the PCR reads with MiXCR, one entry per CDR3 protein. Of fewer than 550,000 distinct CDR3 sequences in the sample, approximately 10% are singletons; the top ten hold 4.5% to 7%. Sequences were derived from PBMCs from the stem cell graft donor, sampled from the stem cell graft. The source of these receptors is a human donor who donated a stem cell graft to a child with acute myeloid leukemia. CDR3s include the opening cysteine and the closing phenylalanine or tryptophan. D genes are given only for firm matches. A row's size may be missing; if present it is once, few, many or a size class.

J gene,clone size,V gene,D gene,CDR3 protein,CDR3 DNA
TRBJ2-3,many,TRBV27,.,CASSFGQFTDTQYF,TGTGCCAGCAGTTTTGGTCAGTTCACAGATACGCAGTATTTT
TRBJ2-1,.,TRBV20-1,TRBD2,CSARVRSGGRYNEQFF,TGCAGTGCTAGAGTTAGGAGCGGGGGGAGATACAATGAGCAGTTCTTC
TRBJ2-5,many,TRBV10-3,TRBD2,CAISDTNSGGASQYF,TGTGCCATCAGTGATACCAACAGCGGGGGGGCCTCCCAGTACTTC
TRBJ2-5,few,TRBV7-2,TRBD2,CASSFRTSGPQETQYF,TGTGCCAGCAGCTTCCGGACTAGCGGCCCCCAAGAGACCCAGTACTTC
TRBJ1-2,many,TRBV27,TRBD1,CASSRQGANYGYTF,TGTGCCAGCAGTCGACAGGGGGCGAACTATGGCTACACCTTC
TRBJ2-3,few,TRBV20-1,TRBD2,CSAAGAARDTQYF,TGCAGTGCAGCGGGAGCCGCGCGAGATACGCAGTATTTT
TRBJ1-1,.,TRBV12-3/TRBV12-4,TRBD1,CASSSNGQGAFAFF,TGTGCCAGCAGCTCTAATGGACAGGGGGCATTCGCTTTCTTT
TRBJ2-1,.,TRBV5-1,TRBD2,CASTLAGIPMSSYNEQFF,TGCGCCAGCACCTTAGCGGGGATTCCAATGAGCTCCTACAATGAGCAGTTCTTC
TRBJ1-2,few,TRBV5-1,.,CASSPSPIGGPLNYGYTF,TGCGCCAGCAGCCCGTCACCGATCGGCGGCCCCCTCAACTATGGCTACACCTTC
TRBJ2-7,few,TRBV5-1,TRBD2,CASSIGTSGTYEQYF,TGCGCCAGCAGCATCGGGACTAGCGGGACCTACGAGCAGTACTTC